The rows below give T cell receptor beta chains drawn from one sample of a study of cytomegalovirus exposure and HLA in healthy donors. The repertoire was sequenced with immunoSEQ multiplex PCR; TCRdb's copy has only in-frame clones and lacks some. The sample includes 150,000 to 200,000 clones, around 76% of them seen just once. The specimen was PBMCs. These receptors came from a man aged 25 to 45 in good health and CMV-seronegative. Both conserved end residues are part of each CDR3. A D gene is named only where the DNA matches it firmly. Size values are once, few and many counts, or a class for expanded clones, and some rows have none.

V	size	J	D	DNA	CDR3
TRBV2	few	TRBJ1-1	-	TGTGCCAGCGGGGCGCCCAAGGCTGAAGCTTTCTTT	CASGAPKAEAFF
TRBV5-6	-	TRBJ1-1	-	TGTGCCAGCAGCTTGCGGGGGGGGCGGGCTGAAGCTTTCTTT	CASSLRGGRAEAFF
TRBV7-2	-	TRBJ1-4	-	TGTGCCAGCAGCTTAGCGGAAGGAGTTGGTGAAAAACTGTTTTTT	CASSLAEGVGEKLFF
TRBV5-1	-	TRBJ2-7	TRBD1	TGCGCCCTCCCCCGGACAGGGGATAACTACGAGCAGTACTTC	CALPRTGDNYEQYF
TRBV28	-	TRBJ2-2	TRBD1	TGTGCCAGCAGTTCACCGGGACAGCCCAACACCGGGGAGCTGTTTTTT	CASSSPGQPNTGELFF
TRBV11-2	-	TRBJ2-1	-	TGTGCCAGCAGCTTACCGGGAGAGGTAACACGTGGGCAGTTCTTC	CASSLPGEVTRGQFF
TRBV28	-	TRBJ1-5	TRBD1	TGTGCCAGCAGTTTCGGGACAGGGACTTTCGACGGTTATCAGCCCCAGCATTTT	CASSFGTGTFDGYQPQHF
TRBV7-9	-	TRBJ2-5	TRBD2	TGTGCCAGCAGCCCCATAGGTAGCGGGAGCGGGGAGACCCAGTACTTC	CASSPIGSGSGETQYF
TRBV9	-	TRBJ2-1	-	TGTGCCAGCAGCTCCCAGGGGATTAGGGATGAGCAGTTCTTC	CASSSQGIRDEQFF
TRBV6-6	-	TRBJ2-3	-	TGTGCCAGCAGTTACGTCCAGGGGTACACAGATACGCAGTATTTT	CASSYVQGYTDTQYF
TRBV11-3	once	TRBJ2-1	TRBD2	TGTGCCAGCAGCTTAGGGACTAGCGGGAGTGAGCAGTTCTTC	CASSLGTSGSEQFF
TRBV5-6	-	TRBJ2-7	TRBD1	TGTGCCAGCAGCTTGGTTTGGAGACAGGGCAACTACGAGCAGTACTTC	CASSLVWRQGNYEQYF
TRBV9	-	TRBJ1-5	-	TGTGCCAGCAGCGTAGAAGGGAGTTGGGATCAGCCCCAGCATTTT	CASSVEGSWDQPQHF
TRBV6-1	few	TRBJ2-1	-	TGTGCCAGCAGTCCACAGGGCCAGGATTACAATGAGCAGTTCTTC	CASSPQGQDYNEQFF
TRBV4-1	-	TRBJ2-2	-	TGCGCCAGCAGCCAAGTGATTAGCGGAACCGGGGAGCTGTTTTTT	CASSQVISGTGELFF
TRBV27	few	TRBJ1-2	TRBD1	TGTGCCAGCAGTCCCGAGGACAGGGCCGCTGTGAACTATGGCTACACCTTC	CASSPEDRAAVNYGYTF
TRBV4-1	-	TRBJ2-2	TRBD2	TGCGCCAGCAGCCAAGGACTAGCGGGAGCCACCGGGGAGCTGTTTTTT	CASSQGLAGATGELFF
TRBV5-1	-	TRBJ2-1	-	TGCGCCAGCAGCTTGCAAGGGGGAGGGCCGAATGAGCAGTTCTTC	CASSLQGGGPNEQFF
TRBV19	-	TRBJ2-7	-	TGTGCCAGTAGTATAGTAGGACAGTACGAGCAGTACTTC	CASSIVGQYEQYF
TRBV27	-	TRBJ2-3	TRBD2	TGTGCCAGCAGTCTCTGGGGGACTAGCGAGTCTACGCAGTATTTT	CASSLWGTSESTQYF
TRBV13	-	TRBJ2-7	TRBD2	TGTGCCAGCACCGCGGGAGGGCTGCGCGAGCAGTACTTC	CASTAGGLREQYF
TRBV2	-	TRBJ2-2	-	TGTGCCAGCAGTTACGACATCACCGGGGAGCTGTTTTTT	CASSYDITGELFF
TRBV5-5	-	TRBJ2-2	-	TGTGCCAGCAGCTTGGTTCCTAGCGCTAACACCGGGGAGCTGTTTTTT	CASSLVPSANTGELFF
TRBV27	-	TRBJ1-1	-	TGTGCCAGCAGTTTCGGGGGGTACACTGAAGCTTTCTTT	CASSFGGYTEAFF
TRBV18	-	TRBJ2-3	TRBD1	TGTGCCAGCTCCCCGCAGGGGGCCGGAGATACGCAGTATTTT	CASSPQGAGDTQYF
TRBV6-1	-	TRBJ2-1	-	TGTGCCAGCAGTGCACTAGTTGGCGATGAGCAGTTCTTC	CASSALVGDEQFF
TRBV5-1	-	TRBJ1-4	TRBD1	TGCGCCAGCAGCTTGGGACAGGGGAATGAAAAACTGTTTTTT	CASSLGQGNEKLFF
TRBV6-5	-	TRBJ2-7	TRBD2	TGTGCCAGCAGCACCGGGACTAGAGCCCGCGAGCAGTACTTC	CASSTGTRAREQYF
TRBV7-9	-	TRBJ2-5	-	TGTGCCAGCAGCTTAGGGGAGAAGCAGACCCAGTACTTC	CASSLGEKQTQYF
TRBV19	-	TRBJ2-2	TRBD1	TGTGCCAGTACCGGACAGGGCATCGGGGAGCTGTTTTTT	CASTGQGIGELFF
TRBV7-7	once	TRBJ2-5	TRBD2	TGTGCTAGCAGCTCACAGGCGGGAGCACAAGAGACCCAGTACTTC	CASSSQAGAQETQYF
TRBV7-9	once	TRBJ2-7	-	TGTGCCAGCAGCTTAGGCAGAAACACCTACGAGCAGTACTTC	CASSLGRNTYEQYF
TRBV5-1	-	TRBJ1-2	-	TGCGCCAGCAGCTTGGCGGACAGCTACTATGGCTACACCTTC	CASSLADSYYGYTF
TRBV5-4	-	TRBJ1-2	TRBD1	TGTGCCAGCAGTCCGCAGGGGGAAGGTGTGATAGGCTACACCTTC	CASSPQGEGVIGYTF
TRBV5-1	-	TRBJ2-1	TRBD2	TGCGCCAGCAGCGGTAGCGGGAGGGAAACCCCCTACAATGAGCAGTTCTTC	CASSGSGRETPYNEQFF
TRBV7-6	-	TRBJ2-3	TRBD2	TGTGCCAGCAGCTTACGATCACTGACTAGCGGGAGTGCAGATACGCAGTATTTT	CASSLRSLTSGSADTQYF
TRBV7-8	-	TRBJ2-7	TRBD2	TGTGCCAGCAGCTTAGCTTCCGGGACTAGCGGGACCCGGGAGCAGTACTTC	CASSLASGTSGTREQYF
TRBV4-2	-	TRBJ2-1	TRBD1	TGTGCCAGCAGCCTAGGGACAGGGGTGATCAATGAGCAGTTCTTC	CASSLGTGVINEQFF
TRBV27	-	TRBJ2-7	TRBD2	TGTGCCAGCAGCCGGGAGGTGGTTCCCTACGAGCAGTACTTC	CASSREVVPYEQYF